The rows below give T cell receptor beta chains drawn from one sample of a study of neoadjuvant anti-PD-1 for oral cavity cancer. Method: immunoSEQ multiplex PCR; TCRdb's copy keeps in-frame clones and lacks some. The sample shows about 15,000 clones, about 72% of them seen only once. The sample was PBMCs, taken before nivolumab (anti-PD-1) treatment. All receptors come from a person aged 35 to 85 with oral cavity squamous cell carcinoma. Both conserved end residues are part of each CDR3. D genes are given only for firm matches. A row's size may be missing; if present it is once, few, many or a size class.

j_gene,v_gene,d_gene,abundance,CDR3nt,CDR3aa
TRBJ1-5,TRBV29-1,.,few,TGCAGCGCCTCGGGAGGGCAAATTAATCAGCCCCAGCATTTT,CSASGGQINQPQHF
TRBJ1-1,TRBV28,.,few,TGTGCCAGCAGTTTTGGGACCGTCGAACACCCTGAAGCTTTCTTT,CASSFGTVEHPEAFF
TRBJ2-7,TRBV27,.,once,TGTGCCAGCAGTGGGGGCTGGGGGAACTACGAGCAGTACTTC,CASSGGWGNYEQYF
TRBJ1-1,TRBV7-9,.,.,TGTGCCAGCAGCTTAAAGGGGATCGGGGACACTGAAGCTTTCTTT,CASSLKGIGDTEAFF
TRBJ2-5,TRBV7-8,.,.,TGTGCCAGCAGCTTAGAGGGGGCCCAGTACTTC,CASSLEGAQYF
TRBJ2-1,TRBV2,.,.,TGTGCCAGCAGTGAAACTCAGGGATTGGGATCGGATGAGCAGTTCTTC,CASSETQGLGSDEQFF
TRBJ2-3,TRBV2,TRBD1,.,TGTGCCAGCAGACGGCCGGGACAGGGGAATACGCAGTATTTT,CASRRPGQGNTQYF
TRBJ1-3,TRBV29-1,.,.,TGCAGCGGCGCCACCACCATTCCGGACACCATATATTTT,CSGATTIPDTIYF
TRBJ2-3,TRBV6-1,.,.,TGTGCCAGCAGTGGGGAGCACACAGATACGCAGTATTTT,CASSGEHTDTQYF
TRBJ2-7,TRBV19,TRBD1,.,TGTGCCAGTAGTTTTGCGGCAGGGGGCCACTACGAGCAGTACTTC,CASSFAAGGHYEQYF
TRBJ1-2,TRBV2,TRBD1,.,TGTGCCATCAGACCAGGGACAGGGGCCTATGGCTACACCTTC,CAIRPGTGAYGYTF
TRBJ1-2,TRBV6-5,TRBD1,.,TGTGCCAGCTCCCTAAGGGACAGAGCTAACTATGGCTACACCTTC,CASSLRDRANYGYTF
TRBJ1-5,TRBV19,.,once,TGTGCCACCATGGGAGGGGCGAATCAGCCCCAGCATTTT,CATMGGANQPQHF
TRBJ1-1,TRBV7-2,.,.,TGTGCCAGCAGCTTAAGGCCCCCGGCAAGGGGTCACATGAACACTGAAGCTTTCTTT,CASSLRPPARGHMNTEAFF
TRBJ2-7,TRBV2,TRBD2,.,TGTGCCAGCAAACGGGAGGGCTACGAGCAGTACTTC,CASKREGYEQYF
TRBJ2-3,TRBV6-5,TRBD1,.,TGTGCCAGCAGTCGGGACAGTGGGTTAGTAGATACGCAGTATTTT,CASSRDSGLVDTQYF
TRBJ1-2,TRBV2,TRBD1,.,TGTGCCAGCATCCTGACAGGGAGCGCTTATGGCTACACCTTC,CASILTGSAYGYTF
TRBJ2-3,TRBV5-1,.,.,TGCGCCAGCAGAAGCGTAAGCACAGATACGCAGTATTTT,CASRSVSTDTQYF
TRBJ2-2,TRBV5-1,TRBD1,once,TGCGCCAGCAGCAGGGACAGGGGATCCGGGGAGCTGTTTTTT,CASSRDRGSGELFF
TRBJ1-3,TRBV5-1,TRBD1,.,TGCGCCAGCAGCCCGGGACAGGCTCCTGGAAACACCATATATTTT,CASSPGQAPGNTIYF
TRBJ1-2,TRBV28,.,few,TGTGCCAGCAGTTTGTTGGCAGGGTATAATGGCTACACCTTC,CASSLLAGYNGYTF
TRBJ2-2,TRBV6-1,.,once,TGTGCCAGCAGTGCAGGGGGGAAGACAGGGTTGAAAGGGGAGCTGTTTTTT,CASSAGGKTGLKGELFF
TRBJ1-5,TRBV6-1,TRBD1,.,TGTGCCAGCACCGAACAGGGGTTTAGCAATCAGCCCCAGCATTTT,CASTEQGFSNQPQHF
TRBJ2-1,TRBV30,TRBD1,.,TGTGCCTGCCTAAATCAGGGGGCAGTACCCCAGTTCTTC,CACLNQGAVPQFF
TRBJ2-1,TRBV10-3,TRBD2,.,TGTGCCACCCAGGGGACTAGCGGGAGGGTTGAGCAGTTCTTC,CATQGTSGRVEQFF
TRBJ2-7,TRBV28,.,.,TGTGCCAGCAGCCGTTCGGGGACTTATTCCTACGAGCAGTACTTC,CASSRSGTYSYEQYF
TRBJ1-2,TRBV10-2,.,few,TGCGCCAGCGCTACAGGGAACTATGGCTACACCTTC,CASATGNYGYTF
TRBJ2-2,TRBV6-4,TRBD2,.,TGTGCCAGCAGTGACTCGAAGGGGCTAGCGGGAGAAAGGGAGGCCGGGGAGCTGTTTTTT,CASSDSKGLAGEREAGELFF
TRBJ1-2,TRBV9,TRBD1,.,TGTGCCAGCAGCGTAGAGGGACAGGGGGCGGGCGGCTACACCTTC,CASSVEGQGAGGYTF
TRBJ1-1,TRBV29-1,.,.,TGCAGCGTTGATATTCCAGGGGAGAGTGAAGCTTTCTTT,CSVDIPGESEAFF
TRBJ1-2,TRBV6-6,.,.,TGTGCCAGCAGTTCAGTTACAGGGAGAGGCTACACCTTC,CASSSVTGRGYTF
TRBJ2-7,TRBV7-6,.,.,TGTGCCAGCAGCTTAGCCAGTTCAGGAGTGCCCTACGAGCAGTACTTC,CASSLASSGVPYEQYF
TRBJ1-1,TRBV30,.,.,TGTGCCTGGGGCAGAGGGTCCGCCACTGAAGCTTTCTTT,CAWGRGSATEAFF
TRBJ1-2,TRBV5-1,.,.,TGCGCCAGCAGCCCGGACAGCTATGGCTACACCTTC,CASSPDSYGYTF
TRBJ2-5,TRBV10-3,.,.,TGTGCTTCCAGGGGGGGCGGAGCGGGAGCAAGTAATAGGCAAGAGACCCAGTACTTC,CASRGGGAGASNRQETQYF
TRBJ1-2,TRBV28,TRBD1,.,TGTGCCAGCAGTCCGGGACAGGGGACCTATGGCTACACCTTC,CASSPGQGTYGYTF
TRBJ2-5,TRBV7-7,.,.,TGTGCTAGCAGCTCTAGCGCAACGGAGACCCAGTACTTC,CASSSSATETQYF
TRBJ2-6,TRBV5-6,.,.,TGTGCCAGCAGCTTATTTGGGGGTCCCGGGAGTGGGGCCAACGTCCTGACTTTC,CASSLFGGPGSGANVLTF
TRBJ1-5,TRBV7-9,.,.,TGTGCCAGCAGCCCTACTCAGAGGGACAATCAGCCCCAGCATTTT,CASSPTQRDNQPQHF
TRBJ2-2,TRBV30,TRBD1,.,TGTGCCTGGATCCGACAGGGGACAGGGAACACCGGGGAGCTGTTTTTT,CAWIRQGTGNTGELFF
TRBJ2-7,TRBV27,TRBD1,few,TGTGCCAGCAGTTTAGCTCCTCTTCAGGGGGCCAGCTCCTACGAGCAGTACTTC,CASSLAPLQGASSYEQYF
TRBJ1-3,TRBV5-8,.,few,TGTGCCAGCAGCTTGGCACAGCCATTCTCTGGAAACACCATATATTTT,CASSLAQPFSGNTIYF
TRBJ1-3,TRBV6-1,.,.,TGTGCCAGCATACGGGCCCTGAGCTCTGGAAACACCATATATTTT,CASIRALSSGNTIYF
TRBJ1-2,TRBV7-2,.,.,TGTGCCAGCAGCTCGGACACCGGGACACTCTATGGCTACACCTTC,CASSSDTGTLYGYTF
TRBJ2-1,TRBV10-1,TRBD2,few,TGCGCCAGCAGTGGGACTAGCGGGAGGGCAGGTGAGCAGTTCTTC,CASSGTSGRAGEQFF
TRBJ2-4,TRBV19,TRBD1,few,TGTGCCAGTAGTATAGATCTAACAGGGGCAGAGAGAAGGAACATTCAGTACTTC,CASSIDLTGAERRNIQYF
TRBJ1-1,TRBV20-1,.,.,TGCAGTGCTAGGGGGGTAGCTTTCTTT,CSARGVAFF
TRBJ2-7,TRBV30,.,.,TGTGCCGTAAGGGAAGAGGGGTACGAGCAGTACTTC,CAVREEGYEQYF
TRBJ2-7,TRBV25-1,.,.,TGTGCCAGCAGTGAGGCCGGCGGGATCTACGAGCAGTACTTC,CASSEAGGIYEQYF
TRBJ1-1,TRBV15,.,.,TGTGCCACCAGCAGTCAAAGGGCAGTGGTCACTGAAGCTTTCTTT,CATSSQRAVVTEAFF
TRBJ1-4,TRBV2,TRBD1,.,TGTGCCAGCAGCCTACAAGGACAGGGCGGCAAACTGTTTTTT,CASSLQGQGGKLFF
TRBJ1-1,TRBV5-8,.,.,TGTGCCAGCAGCCCGTTAGGGGCAGTGAACACTGAAGCTTTCTTT,CASSPLGAVNTEAFF
TRBJ2-1,TRBV10-3,TRBD2,.,TGTGCCATCAGTGAAGGACTAGCTGTGGTTGAGCAGTTCTTC,CAISEGLAVVEQFF
TRBJ2-3,TRBV27,.,.,TGTGCCAGCAGTTTGGGGTTAGGCAGAACAGATACGCAGTATTTT,CASSLGLGRTDTQYF
TRBJ2-3,TRBV28,TRBD1,few,TGTGCCAGCAGTTTGAGGGGGCGCGGAGATACGCAGTATTTT,CASSLRGRGDTQYF
TRBJ2-5,TRBV7-7,.,.,TGTGCTAGCAGCTTAGGACAGAAAGAGACCCAGTACTTC,CASSLGQKETQYF
TRBJ1-1,TRBV11-2,TRBD1,.,TGTGCCAGCAGCTTAGATCTGGGAGGACAGGACACTGAAGCTTTCTTT,CASSLDLGGQDTEAFF
TRBJ2-7,TRBV7-9,TRBD1,few,TGTGCCAGCAGCTCCGGGACAGGAGGCCAAATGAGCTTC,CASSSGTGGQMSF
TRBJ2-1,TRBV10-3,.,.,TGTGCCATCAGCGCCTCTGAGGGGGGCGGGAGAAATGAGCAGTTCTTC,CAISASEGGGRNEQFF
TRBJ2-2,TRBV4-2,.,few,TGTGCCAGCAGCCTCGACAGTTCCCGGACCGGGGAGCTGTTTTTT,CASSLDSSRTGELFF